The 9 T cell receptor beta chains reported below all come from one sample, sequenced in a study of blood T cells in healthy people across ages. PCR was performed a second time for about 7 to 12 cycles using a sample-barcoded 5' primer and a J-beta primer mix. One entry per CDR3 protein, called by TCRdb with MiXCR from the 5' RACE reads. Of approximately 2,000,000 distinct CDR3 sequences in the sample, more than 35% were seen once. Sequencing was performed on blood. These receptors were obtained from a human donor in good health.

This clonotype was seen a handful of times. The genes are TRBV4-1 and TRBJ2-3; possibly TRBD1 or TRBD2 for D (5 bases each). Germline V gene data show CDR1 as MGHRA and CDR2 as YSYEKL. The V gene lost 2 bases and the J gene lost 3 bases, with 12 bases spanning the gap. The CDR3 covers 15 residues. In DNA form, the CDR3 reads TGCGCCAGCAGCCAATATGGGGGTTTTACAGATACGCAGTATTTT. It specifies CASSQYGGFTDTQYF.

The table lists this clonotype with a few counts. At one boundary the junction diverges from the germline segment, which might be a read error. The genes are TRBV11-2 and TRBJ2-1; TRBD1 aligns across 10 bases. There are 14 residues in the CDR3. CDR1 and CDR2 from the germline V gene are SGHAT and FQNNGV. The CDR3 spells CASSWDRGYNGQFF. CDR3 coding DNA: TGTGCCAGCAGTTGGGACAGGGGTTACAATGGGCAGTTCTTC.

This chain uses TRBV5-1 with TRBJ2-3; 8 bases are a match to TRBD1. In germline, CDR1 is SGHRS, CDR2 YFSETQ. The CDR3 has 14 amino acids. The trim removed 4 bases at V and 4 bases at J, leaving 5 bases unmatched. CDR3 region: CASSNDRGPDTQYF. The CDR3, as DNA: TGCGCCAGCAGCAACGACAGGGGACCAGATACGCAGTATTTT.

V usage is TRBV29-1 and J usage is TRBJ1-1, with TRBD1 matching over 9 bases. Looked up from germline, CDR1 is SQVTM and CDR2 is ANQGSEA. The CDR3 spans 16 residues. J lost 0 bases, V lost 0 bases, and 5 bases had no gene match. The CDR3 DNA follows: TGCAGCGTTGAAGATTTCGGGACAGGGATGAACACTGAAGCTTTCTTT. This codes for CSVEDFGTGMNTEAFF.

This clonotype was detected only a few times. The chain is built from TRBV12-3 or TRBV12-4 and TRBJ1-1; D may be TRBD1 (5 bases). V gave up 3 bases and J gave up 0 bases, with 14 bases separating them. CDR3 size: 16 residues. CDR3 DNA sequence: TGTGCCAGCAGTTTTTTGGGGGGAGGTTTGAACACTGAAGCTTTCTTT. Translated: CASSFLGGGLNTEAFF.

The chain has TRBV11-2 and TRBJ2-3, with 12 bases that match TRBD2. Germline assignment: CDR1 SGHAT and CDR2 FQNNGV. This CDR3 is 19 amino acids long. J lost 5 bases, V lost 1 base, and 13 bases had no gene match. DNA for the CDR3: TGTGCCAGCAGCTTAGGCCCTAGCGGGGGGGCCGGTCCCGAAGATACGCAGTATTTT. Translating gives CASSLGPSGGAGPEDTQYF.

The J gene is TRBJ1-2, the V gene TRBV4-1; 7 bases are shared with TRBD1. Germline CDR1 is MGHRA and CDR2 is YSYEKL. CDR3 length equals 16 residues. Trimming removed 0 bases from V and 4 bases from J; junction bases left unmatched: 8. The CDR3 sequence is CASSQESTGTVYGYTF. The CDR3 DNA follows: TGCGCCAGCAGCCAAGAGAGTACAGGGACAGTCTATGGCTACACCTTC.

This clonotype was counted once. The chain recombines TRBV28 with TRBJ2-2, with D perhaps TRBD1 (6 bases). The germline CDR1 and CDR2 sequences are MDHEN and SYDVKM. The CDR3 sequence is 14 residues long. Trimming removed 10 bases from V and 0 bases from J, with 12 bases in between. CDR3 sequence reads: CAIRTDANTGELFF. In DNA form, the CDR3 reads TGTGCCATCCGGACAGATGCGAACACCGGGGAGCTGTTTTTT.

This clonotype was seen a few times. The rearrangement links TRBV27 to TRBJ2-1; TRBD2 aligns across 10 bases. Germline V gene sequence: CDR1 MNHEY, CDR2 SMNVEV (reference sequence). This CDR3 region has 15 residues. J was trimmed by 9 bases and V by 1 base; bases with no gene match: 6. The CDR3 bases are TGTGCCAGCAGTTTATTGATAGCGGGGGGTCGTGAGCAGTTCTTC. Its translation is CASSLLIAGGREQFF.